Listed below are T cell receptor beta chains from one sample, sequenced in a study of patients and donors after allogeneic stem cell transplantation. TCRdb passed the RT-PCR reads through MiXCR, listing each CDR3 protein once. Of about 960,000 distinct CDR3 sequences in the sample, roughly 18% were seen once. Sequencing input: blood, either unsorted or a sorted T cell fraction (not recorded which). All receptors come from a human donor who was either an allogeneic HSCT recipient or a stem cell or donor lymphocyte infusion donor (not recorded which). It is not recorded whose cells these are; they may come from a transplant donor. The CDR3 runs from the conserved cysteine through the conserved F or W. Fields, in order: clone size, J gene, V gene, D gene, CDR3 protein, CDR3 DNA. D genes are given only for firm matches. Clone size is given for some rows only: seen once, a few or many times, or a class if the clone is expanded.

-,TRBJ1-1,TRBV7-9,-,CASSLGGTQTMNTEAFF,TGTGCCAGCAGCTTGGGTGGGACCCAAACTATGAACACTGAAGCTTTCTTT
many,TRBJ1-2,TRBV6-1,TRBD1,CASSNLPTGVGDYGYTF,TGTGCCAGCAGTAACCTCCCGACAGGGGTTGGGGACTATGGCTACACCTTC
few,TRBJ2-7,TRBV2,TRBD1,CASSPTTGGPSYEQYF,TGTGCCAGCAGTCCGACAACAGGGGGCCCCTCCTACGAGCAGTACTTC
-,TRBJ2-7,TRBV2,-,CASRLVNYEQYF,TGTGCCAGCAGGTTGGTGAATTACGAGCAGTACTTC
many,TRBJ1-1,TRBV5-1,-,CASRRGLNTEAFF,TGCGCCAGCAGGAGGGGGTTGAACACTGAAGCTTTCTTT
-,TRBJ2-7,TRBV3-1,-,CASSMKSLGQYF,TGTGCCAGCAGTATGAAGTCCCTCGGGCAGTACTTC
many,TRBJ2-1,TRBV12-3/TRBV12-4,TRBD2,CASSSPGLAGGPNNEQFF,TGTGCCAGCAGTTCACCAGGACTAGCGGGAGGGCCTAACAATGAGCAGTTCTTC
-,TRBJ2-5,TRBV7-2,TRBD2,CASSLDVWEGLEKTQYF,TGTGCCAGCAGCTTAGATGTATGGGAGGGCCTGGAAAAGACCCAGTACTTC
many,TRBJ2-3,TRBV12-3/TRBV12-4,-,CASSFRVGRIGPDTQYF,TGTGCCAGCAGTTTTAGGGTTGGGCGGATCGGGCCAGATACGCAGTATTTT
few,TRBJ1-5,TRBV24-1,TRBD1,CATSEADREGQPQHF,TGTGCCACCAGTGAGGCCGACAGGGAGGGGCAGCCCCAGCATTTT
-,TRBJ2-1,TRBV5-1,-,CASSLGQGISYNEQFF,TGCGCCAGCAGCTTGGGGCAGGGAATCTCCTACAATGAGCAGTTCTTC
-,TRBJ2-7,TRBV7-2,TRBD1,CASSPGTGRLAEQYF,TGTGCCAGCAGCCCAGGGACAGGGCGGCTAGCGGAGCAGTACTTC
few,TRBJ1-5,TRBV20-1,TRBD1,CSARFTGGHRNQPQHF,TGCAGTGCTAGATTCACAGGGGGTCATCGCAATCAGCCCCAGCATTTT
few,TRBJ2-3,TRBV5-1,-,CASSLEVGPDTQYF,TGCGCCAGCAGCTTGGAGGTCGGGCCAGATACGCAGTATTTT
many,TRBJ2-1,TRBV5-1,-,CASSLAGEPYNEQFF,TGCGCCAGCAGCTTAGCCGGGGAGCCCTACAATGAGCAGTTCTTC
-,TRBJ2-1,TRBV24-1,TRBD2,CATSDSTSGTYNEQFF,TGTGCCACCAGTGACTCGACTAGCGGGACCTACAATGAGCAGTTCTTC
-,TRBJ1-1,TRBV9,TRBD1,CASSAGTGVMNTEAFF,TGTGCCAGCAGCGCCGGGACAGGAGTTATGAACACTGAAGCTTTCTTT
-,TRBJ1-2,TRBV6-1,-,CASSDREANYGYTF,TGTGCCAGCAGTGATCGGGAAGCTAACTATGGCTACACCTTC
few,TRBJ2-3,TRBV7-2,TRBD2,CASRPPGRAEMDTQYF,TGTGCCAGCAGACCACCGGGGAGGGCCGAAATGGATACGCAGTATTTT
few,TRBJ2-3,TRBV30,-,CAWSVSTTDTQYF,TGTGCCTGGAGTGTGTCTACCACAGATACGCAGTATTTT
-,TRBJ2-3,TRBV5-5,-,CASMFEDSSTDTQYF,TGTGCCAGCATGTTTGAGGATTCTAGCACAGATACGCAGTATTTT
-,TRBJ2-7,TRBV28,TRBD1,CASMDRRQYF,TGTGCCAGCATGGACAGGAGGCAGTACTTC
once,TRBJ2-2,TRBV5-5,-,CASSFQFTGELFF,TGTGCCAGCAGCTTTCAGTTCACCGGGGAGCTGTTTTTT